This TCR beta chain came from a study of T cell responses to AZD1222 COVID-19 vaccine. Clones were sequenced by immunoSEQ multiplex PCR, and TCRdb holds only the in-frame ones, with some missing. The sample lists fewer than 200,000 clones; 85% to 90% were seen once. CDR1 is MNHEY, CDR2 SVGAGI, per germline. The CDR3 runs to 15 residues. V lost 2 bases to trimming and J lost 5 bases; unmatched junction nucleotides: 6. This TCR was sampled from an adult in good health. The sequencing used peripheral blood, collected on day 0 of AZD1222 vaccination. V gene TRBV6-5 combines with J gene TRBJ2-1, with 7 bases lining up with TRBD2. The CDR3 spells CASSYLGLGDNEQFF. For the CDR3, the DNA is TGTGCCAGCAGTTACCTCGGACTAGGGGACAATGAGCAGTTCTTC.